The count of the clone carrying this T cell receptor (beta chain) is one. In the authors' methods: Amplification of reference gene primers provided the estimated nucleated cell counts. Produced via immunoSEQ multiplex PCR; TCRdb's table is partial and in-frame only. The V and J calls and clone size were taken over from that table, and D and trimming were inferred from the DNA. The data contain over 350,000 clones, about nine tenths of them singletons. The data were taken from a study of blood T cell repertoires in COVID-19. In the study overall: Researchers got acute and convalescent COVID-19 samples from the United States, Italy and Spain. Sample material is recorded as cDNA or gDNA derived from T cells, B-cell-depleted T cells, or PBMCs.

The material sequenced was peripheral blood. This TCR derives from a young woman with active or convalescent COVID-19.

The CDR3 nucleotides are TGTGCCAGCTCACCGCAACAGGGAAGGGGGTTCTTC. It yields the protein CASSPQQGRGFF. The chain combines TRBV18 with TRBJ2-1; weak D call: TRBD1 (6 bases). V dropped 3 bases and J dropped 15 bases, with 15 bases sitting between them. The CDR3 runs to 12 residues. Germline CDR1 and CDR2: KGHSH and LQKENI.